This T cell receptor (beta chain) emerged from a study of blood T cell repertoires in COVID-19. Study overall: The study drew acute and convalescent COVID-19 samples from the United States, Italy and Spain. The analysed material was cDNA or gDNA that came from T cells, B-cell-depleted T cells, or PBMCs.

In the source study's methods: Amplification from reference gene primers served as the basis for estimated nucleated cell counts. Clones were sequenced by immunoSEQ multiplex PCR, and TCRdb holds only the in-frame ones, with some missing. V and J calls and clone size come straight from that table; D and trimming were deduced from the DNA. The sample records 150,000 to 200,000 clones, about four fifths being singletons. This clone appeared a few times. Sample: peripheral blood. This sequence was found in a man between 65 and 80 years old with active or convalescent COVID-19.

The CDR3 nucleotides are TGTGCCAGCAGCCCCAATAACTATGGCTACACCTTC. Protein product: CASSPNNYGYTF. The gene calls are TRBV12-3 or TRBV12-4 and TRBJ1-2; no clear D. V lost 6 bases to trimming and J lost 1 base, with 6 bases between them. The length of the CDR3 is 12 residues.